These 30 T cell receptor beta chains came from one sample sequenced in a study of OX40 agonist ivuxolimab in advanced cancers. Data came from immunoSEQ multiplex PCR; TCRdb stores just in-frame clones and leaves some out. In the table there are about 94,000 clones, about 88% of which are singletons. Sequenced material: CD4+ or CD8+ T cells sorted from blood, taken in a trial of the OX40 agonist ivuxolimab. The source is an adult with an advanced solid tumor such as melanoma, head and neck, liver or kidney cancer.

This clone was recorded a few times. Written as DNA, the CDR3 is TGTGCCAGCAGGCCCACAGGGGGCATTATGGATAATTCACCCCTCCACTTT. Amino acid sequence: CASRPTGGIMDNSPLHF. The rearrangement links TRBV7-9 to TRBJ1-6, with 9 bases aligning to TRBD1. V lost 6 bases, J lost 5 bases, and 11 bases stayed unmatched. Germline CDR1 and CDR2: SEHNR and FQNEAQ (reference sequence). This CDR3 comprises 17 residues.

For the CDR3, the DNA is TGTGCCAGCAGCTTAACGGGACAGAAAGGGGGCGAAAAACTGTTTTTT. Its protein product is CASSLTGQKGGEKLFF. The chain employs TRBV5-6 and TRBJ1-4, with 7 bases identical to TRBD1. CDR3 length: 16 residues. Germline trimming cut 2 bases from V and 8 bases from J; bases unmatched to any gene: 12. In germline, CDR1 is SGHDT, CDR2 YYEEEE.

The rearrangement joins TRBV6-5 to TRBJ2-7, with 8 bases matching TRBD1. After removal of 5 bases from V and 1 base from J, the junction contained 7 bases not matched to a gene. The CDR3 consists of 15 residues. Per the germline V gene, CDR1 is MNHEY and CDR2 is SVGAGI. CDR3: CASSKPGTGSYEQYF. The CDR3 bases are TGTGCCAGCAGTAAACCCGGGACAGGTTCCTACGAGCAGTACTTC.

The gene calls are TRBV23-1 and TRBJ2-6; TRBD2 aligns across 7 bases. TRBV23-1 falls under the ORF class, with uncertain function. The CDR3 covers 18 residues. The J segment lost 3 bases and the V segment lost 0 bases, leaving 8 bases of the junction unmatched. This CDR3 reads CASSQSGTRDYGANVLTF. CDR3 in DNA: TGCGCCAGCAGTCAATCGGGCACAAGGGACTATGGGGCCAACGTCCTGACTTTC.

The rearrangement links TRBV11-3 to TRBJ2-1; D is unresolved. The CDR3 spans 13 residues. Trimming pared 1 base from V and 4 bases from J, leaving 5 bases between. From germline, CDR1 is SGHNT and CDR2 YENEEA. As DNA, the CDR3 is TGTGCCAGCAGCTTAGCGTCTTACAATGAGCAGTTCTTC. This translates into CASSLASYNEQFF.

The V and J genes are TRBV5-6 and TRBJ1-4; D is uncertain. Germline V gene data show CDR1 as SGHDT and CDR2 as YYEEEE. Trimming cost V 5 bases and J 3 bases, with 17 bases left between them. This CDR3 spans 16 amino acids. The CDR3 loop reads CASSLDRALSNEKLFF. In DNA, the CDR3 is TGTGCCAGCAGTCTAGATCGGGCTCTTTCTAATGAAAAACTGTTTTTT.

The sample holds a few counts of this clone. This chain uses TRBV13 with TRBJ2-1; the match to TRBD2 covers 8 bases. The germline gives CDR1 PRHDT, CDR2 FYEKMQ (reference sequence). The CDR3 has 15 amino acids. Losses at the gene ends were 6 bases for V and 8 bases for J; bases not matched to a gene: 12. CDR3 coding DNA: TGTGCCAGCAGGTTGGGGAGCGGGGGTATCGATGAGCAGTTCTTC. This codes for CASRLGSGGIDEQFF.

For this clone: Additional DNA sequences in this sample encode the identical CDR3. The chain has TRBV6-4 and TRBJ2-1, with D unclear. This CDR3 has 14 amino acids. The germline CDR1 and CDR2 sequences are MRHNA and SNTAGT. Trimming left V 5 bases short and J 1 base short, with 9 bases between. This CDR3 is CASSSSPSYNEQFF. CDR3 DNA sequence: TGTGCCAGCAGTAGTAGCCCATCCTACAATGAGCAGTTCTTC.

The chain employs TRBV29-1 and TRBJ2-3; possible D gene TRBD2, 7 bases. Germline values: CDR1 SQVTM, CDR2 ANQGSEA. With 6 bases removed from V and 2 bases from J, the gap between germline ends came to 15 bases. The CDR3 contains 14 residues. The CDR3 region has the DNA TGCAGCGTCCGGGGGGCGGGGGACACAGATACGCAGTATTTT. Amino acid sequence: CSVRGAGDTDTQYF.

The chain links TRBV27 to TRBJ2-5; D uncertain. The CDR3 has 14 residues. From germline, CDR1 is MNHEY and CDR2 SMNVEV (reference sequence). V dropped 0 bases and J dropped 4 bases, with 9 bases sitting between them. This CDR3 reads CASSLSVFGETQYF. The CDR3 region has the DNA TGTGCCAGCAGTTTATCGGTGTTCGGAGAGACCCAGTACTTC.

The chain joins TRBV10-3 to TRBJ2-1, with 9 positions matching TRBD2. The CDR3 loop spans 17 amino acids. V trimming: 3 bases; J trimming: 8 bases; junction bases outside the gene matches: 14. Per the germline V gene, CDR1 is ENHRY and CDR2 is SYGVKD. The CDR3 DNA reads as TGTGCCATCAGTGATAAAGGTCCGGGACTAGCACGGCATGAGCAGTTCTTC. This translates into CAISDKGPGLARHEQFF.

The chain recombines TRBV19 with TRBJ2-2, with 7 positions matching TRBD2. CDR1 and CDR2 from the germline V gene are LNHDA and SQIVND (reference sequence). Trimming at V came to 5 bases and at J to 1 base, leaving 4 bases not matched to a gene. The CDR3 has 15 residues. CDR3 amino acids: CASSVGLENTGELFF. CDR3 nucleotides: TGTGCCAGTAGTGTCGGACTAGAGAACACCGGGGAGCTGTTTTTT.

The chain couples TRBV10-3 to TRBJ2-1, with TRBD2 matching 8 bases. The CDR3 consists of 14 residues. V dropped 10 bases and J dropped 8; count of bases not matched to a gene: 13. Germline assignment: CDR1 ENHRY and CDR2 SYGVKD. The CDR3 here is CATQLAGGAYEQFF. The CDR3 DNA sequence: TGTGCCACTCAGCTGGCCGGGGGGGCCTATGAGCAGTTCTTC.

This sequence joins TRBV6-1 and TRBJ1-1; TRBD1 might be the D (5 bases). This CDR3 comprises 13 residues. Trimming removed 7 bases from V and 5 bases from J, with 14 bases in between. Looked up from germline, CDR1 is MNHNS and CDR2 is SASEGT. The CDR3 region has the DNA TGTGCCAGCATTTTACTGGGGCAGACTGAAGCTTTCTTT. Its protein product is CASILLGQTEAFF.

The chain joins TRBV2 to TRBJ2-7; 8 positions match TRBD1. There are 16 residues in the CDR3. The germline V gene has CDR1 SNHLY and CDR2 FYNNEI. V was pared by 6 bases and J by 4 bases, with 14 bases of the junction left unmatched. The CDR3 loop reads CASRVVQGEEVYEQYF. Here the CDR3 DNA reads TGTGCCAGCAGAGTTGTACAGGGGGAGGAGGTTTACGAGCAGTACTTC.

The J gene is TRBJ2-1, the V gene TRBV6-6; D is unclear. This CDR3 has 15 amino acids. Trimming removed 7 bases from V and 0 bases from J, with 13 bases in between. Germline V lookup: CDR1 MNHNY, CDR2 SVGAGI (reference sequence). The CDR3 DNA sequence: TGTGCCAGCATCCCCCGGACGAGCTCCTACAATGAGCAGTTCTTC. Its translation is CASIPRTSSYNEQFF.

This sequence joins TRBV4-3 and TRBJ2-7; D is perhaps TRBD2 (7 bases). Trimming took off 1 base at V and 5 bases at J, with 18 bases between the two ends. The CDR3 runs 16 residues. Per the germline V gene, CDR1 is LGHNA and CDR2 is YSLEER. CDR3 region: CASSQGLLGGLDEQYF. Written as DNA, the CDR3 is TGCGCCAGCAGCCAAGGCCTCCTCGGGGGGCTCGACGAGCAGTACTTC.

This clone has a single count. The genes are TRBV20-1 and TRBJ2-3; unclear D gene. The germline CDR1 and CDR2 sequences are DFQATT and SNEGSKA (reference sequence). This CDR3 is built from 10 residues. Trimming removed 6 bases from V and 6 bases from J, with 7 bases in between. This CDR3 is CSASWDTQYF. The CDR3 nucleotides are TGCAGTGCCAGTTGGGATACGCAGTATTTT.

The chain combines TRBV7-3 with TRBJ2-7, with D tentatively TRBD1 (6 bases). Trimming stripped 3 bases from V and 6 bases from J, with 15 bases between. Germline-derived CDR1 and CDR2 are SGHTA and FQGTGA. This CDR3 has 14 amino acids. The CDR3 DNA reads TGTGCCAGCAGCTTGAGCAGGGGAAATCGCGAGCAGTACTTC. This encodes CASSLSRGNREQYF.

J is TRBJ1-1 and V is TRBV7-2, with 10 bases aligning to TRBD1. The CDR3 is 16 amino acids. The germline V gene has CDR1 SGHTA and CDR2 FQGNSA. The V gene end was trimmed by 1 base and the J gene end by 3 bases; junction bases not matched to a gene: 5. CDR3 loop: CASSLVGTGAYTEAFF. The CDR3 DNA sequence: TGTGCCAGCAGCTTAGTCGGGACAGGGGCGTACACTGAAGCTTTCTTT.

The chain has TRBV7-2 and TRBJ1-2, with 8 bases matching TRBD1. The CDR3 sequence is 13 residues long. Trimming cost V 3 bases and J 6 bases; bases outside gene matches: 3. Germline V gene lookup returns CDR1 SGHTA and CDR2 FQGNSA. As DNA, the CDR3 is TGTGCCAGCAGCTTGGACAGGGCCCATGGCTACACCTTC. Its translation is CASSLDRAHGYTF.

As to this clone: One end of the junction fails to match germline, which may point to a read error. Other DNA sequences in the same sample also yield this CDR3. The gene calls are TRBV6-5 and TRBJ1-6, with 8 bases that match TRBD1. The CDR3 is 14 amino acids. The germline CDR1 and CDR2 sequences are MNHEY and SVGAGI. The DNA for the CDR3 is TGTGCCAGCAGCCTGGACAGGGCCAATTCACCCCTCCATTTT. Translation: CASSLDRANSPLHF.

The J gene is TRBJ2-1, the V gene TRBV7-2; D is perhaps TRBD2 (7 bases). There are 16 residues in the CDR3. Germline V CDR1 and CDR2: SGHTA, FQGNSA. With 0 bases removed from V and 7 bases from J, the gap between germline ends came to 16 bases. CDR3: CASSLARRGAGNEQFF. CDR3 bases: TGTGCCAGCAGCTTAGCGCGACGGGGGGCCGGAAATGAGCAGTTCTTC.

V gene TRBV4-1 combines with J gene TRBJ2-3; 10 nucleotides match TRBD2. This CDR3 contains 16 residues. Germline-derived CDR1 and CDR2 are MGHRA and YSYEKL. V shed 1 base, J shed 4 bases, and the junction held 5 bases outside the gene matches. The CDR3 DNA sequence: TGCGCCAGCAGCCAAGTGGGACTAGCGAGGGCAGATACGCAGTATTTT. Its protein is CASSQVGLARADTQYF.

The genes are TRBV19 and TRBJ1-5; D call uncertain. The CDR3 extends over 17 amino acids. With 1 base removed from V and 2 bases from J, the gap between germline ends came to 15 bases. Germline V gene data show CDR1 as LNHDA and CDR2 as SQIVND (reference sequence). The CDR3 spells CASSIGPGEVGNQPQHF. CDR3 coding DNA: TGTGCCAGTAGTATAGGTCCAGGCGAGGTGGGCAATCAGCCCCAGCATTTT.

The genes are TRBV12-5 and TRBJ1-1; D remains ambiguous. Germline V gene sequence: CDR1 LGHNT, CDR2 FRNRAP. The CDR3 totals 12 residues. V was shortened by 6 bases and J by 5 bases, with 10 bases between the two germline ends. In DNA, the CDR3 is TGTGCTAGTGGCTTACCCCGAACTGAAGCTTTCTTT. Amino acids: CASGLPRTEAFF.

The rearrangement joins TRBV9 to TRBJ1-1, with 8 bases lining up with TRBD1. The CDR3 is 14 amino acids. Losses at the gene ends were 4 bases for V and 3 bases for J; bases not matched to a gene: 5. Germline V gives CDR1 SGDLS, CDR2 YYNGEE. The CDR3 bases are TGTGCCAGCAGCCCCAGGGGGCTGGACACTGAAGCTTTCTTT. Protein sequence: CASSPRGLDTEAFF.

The chain links TRBV5-1 to TRBJ1-1; D perhaps matches TRBD1 (5 bases). Between the trimmed V and J ends, which lost 3 bases and 4 bases, there was a span of 19 bases. Germline V CDR1 and CDR2: SGHRS, YFSETQ. The CDR3 spans 16 residues. The CDR3 sequence is CASSSGAFMGPTEAFF. DNA for the CDR3: TGCGCCAGCAGCTCCGGGGCCTTCATGGGGCCCACTGAAGCTTTCTTT. The full variable domain, rest sourced from reference TRBV5-1 and TRBJ1-1, is KAGVTQTPRYLIKTRGQQVTLSCSPISGHRSVSWYQQTPGQGLQFLFEYFSETQRNKGNFPGRFSGRQFSNSRSEMNVSTLELGDSALYLCASSSGAFMGPTEAFFGQGTRLTVV.

This rearrangement joins TRBV11-1 to TRBJ2-1, with 8 bases matching TRBD2. The CDR3 has 17 amino acids. CDR1 and CDR2 from the germline V gene are SGHAT and FQDESV (reference sequence). V shed 1 base, J shed 0 bases, and the junction held 5 bases outside the gene matches. The CDR3 nucleotides are TGTGCCAGCAGCTTAGAGGGACTAGGGGCCTCCTACAATGAGCAGTTCTTC. Encoded protein: CASSLEGLGASYNEQFF.

The chain has TRBV6-1 and TRBJ1-1, with D possibly TRBD1 on 6 matching bases. CDR3 size: 13 residues. V was shortened by 7 bases and J by 0 bases, with 9 bases between the two germline ends. CDR1 is MNHNS and CDR2 is SASEGT in the germline V gene. The CDR3 sequence: CASTRGLNTEAFF. DNA for the CDR3: TGTGCCAGCACCAGGGGTTTGAACACTGAAGCTTTCTTT.